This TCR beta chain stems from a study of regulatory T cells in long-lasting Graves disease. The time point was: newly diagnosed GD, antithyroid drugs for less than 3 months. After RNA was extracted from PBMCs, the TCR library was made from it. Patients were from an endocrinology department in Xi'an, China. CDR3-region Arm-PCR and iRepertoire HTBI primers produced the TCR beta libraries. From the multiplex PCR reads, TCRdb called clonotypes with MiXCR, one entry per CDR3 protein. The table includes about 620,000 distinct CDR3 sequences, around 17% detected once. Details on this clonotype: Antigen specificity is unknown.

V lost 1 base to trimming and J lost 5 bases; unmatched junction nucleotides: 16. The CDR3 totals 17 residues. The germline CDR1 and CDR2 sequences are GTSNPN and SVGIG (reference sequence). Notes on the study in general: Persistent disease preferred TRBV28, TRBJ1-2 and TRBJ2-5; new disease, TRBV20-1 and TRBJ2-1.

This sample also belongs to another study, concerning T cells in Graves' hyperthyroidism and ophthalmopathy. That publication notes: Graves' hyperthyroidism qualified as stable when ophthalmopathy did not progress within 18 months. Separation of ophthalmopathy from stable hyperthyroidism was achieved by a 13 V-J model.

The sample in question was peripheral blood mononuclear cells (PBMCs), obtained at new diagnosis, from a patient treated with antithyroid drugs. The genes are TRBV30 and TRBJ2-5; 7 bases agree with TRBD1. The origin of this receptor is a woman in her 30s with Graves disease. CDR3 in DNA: TGTGCCTGGAGTGAGACACCATTCACAGGGGTGGTGGAGACCCAGTACTTC. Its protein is CAWSETPFTGVVETQYF.